This T cell receptor (beta chain) stems from a study of PD-L1 blockade in urothelial cancer (dated by TCRdb to the late 2010s). Concerning the study at large: Therapy was started in the mid-2010s for all patients, and atezolizumab 1,200 mg was administered intravenously every 3 weeks. About 90% of the roughly 29 patients were identified as males with urothelial cancer of bladder origin, and a prior smoking history was reported by 18 of 29 patients. Patients had an ECOG performance status of 0 or 1 and had received between 0 and 3 prior chemotherapy regimens. Blood samples were analyzed at two time points: 3 weeks after treatment start (second dose) and 6 weeks after treatment start. Blood samples gave a median of around 140,000 T cells and 77,000 or so unique TCRs, with a median clonality of 0.080. Somatic, immune and clinical correlates of response to PD-L1 blockade with atezolizumab in urothelial cancer were the focus of an exploratory multi-omic analysis. Pretreatment tumor samples and matched peripheral blood, collected serially before and after atezolizumab treatment, underwent TCR sequencing. Durable clinical benefit was defined as a progression-free survival longer than 6 months, and TCR features were additionally tested against progression-free survival and overall survival. Whole exome sequencing and RNA sequencing of pretreatment tumors were performed alongside TCR sequencing in the same patients. Ten or so patients reached durable clinical benefit, while about 20 patients did not. Pretreatment blood TCR-seq was available for 30 or so patients, at least one posttreatment blood collection was obtained for roughly 25 patients, and tumor TCR-seq was available for roughly 25 patients. On the study overall, not on this receptor specifically: Improved progression-free and overall survival was found to be associated with pretreatment peripheral blood TCR clonality below the median. Greater expansion of tumor-associated TCR clones in peripheral blood 3 weeks after the start of treatment was observed in patients with durable benefit (n of about 22, p = 0.022). Because the sample size was small (n ≈ 28) and many of the analyses were exploratory, the results are meant to be hypothesis-generating.

A total of approximately 27 patients with locally advanced or metastatic urothelial carcinoma, treated at Memorial Sloan Kettering on a trial protocol, made up the cohort. Peripheral blood mononuclear cells were collected pretreatment and during treatment, with between 1 and 8 total time points obtained per patient. The Qiagen DNeasy Blood extraction kit was used to purify genomic DNA from total PBMCs and from tumor samples. PBMCs were collected pretreatment and during treatment, and were isolated and stored as previously described. CDR3 length: 16 amino acids, cysteine to phenylalanine. Only the CDR3 DNA is retained, 48 bases long and in frame from the first base. Based on the germline V gene (reference sequence), the CDR1 and CDR2 sequences are WNHNN and SYGVQD. V loses 0 bases, J loses 10 bases, and the germline ends lie 21 bases apart. Synthetic TCR analog templates were spiked into each PCR so that absolute template abundance could be estimated from read counts. Using the immunoSEQ assay, TCRbeta CDR3 regions were amplified from genomic DNA with bias-controlled V and J gene primers. Sequencing of rearranged TCRbeta segments was performed at approximately 20X coverage. Regarding the original processing steps: Sequencing errors were corrected by clustering and CDR3s were annotated against IMGT to assign V, D and J genes. Downstream analyses used only productive TCRbeta rearrangements, leaving out any out-of-frame or stop-codon sequences. Clonality was computed as one minus Shannon entropy normalized by the log of the number of unique productive sequences. Clones differing between time points or between blood and tumor were identified by Fisher's exact test with Benjamini-Hochberg correction at adjusted p below 0.01. Drawn from immuneACCESS, this table holds only the in-frame rearrangements with V and J called that TCRdb kept. Clones are partly lost; checked studies trace under half to an unresolved V gene and leave the rest unexplained. The DNA gave D and trimming, while V, J and clone size come from that table. The sample table records about 43,000 clones; around 90% of these occur just once. 13% to 15% of the sample is taken by the ten largest.

About this clone: What antigen it recognizes has not been identified. One base away there is no much larger clone; base qualities are not given.

This TCR was sampled from a woman in her sixties with urothelial cancer. The specimen was PBMCs, collected around atezolizumab (anti-PD-L1) treatment. The chain was built from TRBV10-1 and TRBJ1-1, with TRBD1 as a weak D call on 5 bases. The DNA sequence follows: TGCGCCAGCAGTGAGTCGACTCAGGGTGGAACGGTCGGAGCTTTCTTT. Translation gives CASSESTQGGTVGAFF.